Below, 9 T cell receptor beta chains from the same sample are listed, as sequenced in a study of blood T cell repertoires in COVID-19. Libraries were prepared by immunoSEQ multiplex PCR; TCRdb keeps only in-frame clonotypes and omits some of them. Found here are almost 250,000 clones, approximately 89% of them singletons; the top ten hold 1.6%. Specimen: peripheral blood. These receptors were taken from a woman aged 55-75 years who had recovered from COVID-19.

The chain carries TRBV6-5 and TRBJ1-3, with D unclear. This CDR3 spans 15 amino acids. The germline CDR1 and CDR2 sequences are MNHEY and SVGAGI. Trimming cost V 6 bases and J 0 bases, with 12 bases left between them. The CDR3 sequence is CASSPSGHSGNTIYF. For the CDR3, the DNA is TGTGCCAGCAGCCCGTCTGGCCACTCTGGAAACACCATATATTTT.

The genes are TRBV29-1 and TRBJ2-5, with TRBD1 as a possible D gene (6 bases). In germline, CDR1 is SQVTM, CDR2 ANQGSEA. CDR3 length: 12 residues. Deletions cut 4 bases from V and 4 bases from J, with 10 bases between. This CDR3 reads CSVVGGGETQYF. CDR3 sequence (DNA): TGCAGCGTTGTTGGGGGCGGAGAGACCCAGTACTTC. The complete variable domain, with remaining parts taken from reference TRBV29-1 and TRBJ2-5, reads SAVISQKPSRDICQRGTSLTIQCQVDSQVTMMFWYRQQPGQSLTLIATANQGSEATYESGFVIDKFPISRPNLTFSTLTVSNMSPEDSSIYLCSVVGGGETQYFGPGTRLLVL.

The chain joins TRBV7-2 to TRBJ2-7, with D possibly being TRBD2 (5 bases). Per germline, CDR1 SGHTA and CDR2 FQGNSA. This CDR3 is 13 amino acids long. V was shortened by 4 bases and J by 7 bases, with 14 bases between the two germline ends. DNA for the CDR3: TGTGCCAGCAGCTCGACCGGGGTGGGGGAGCAGTACTTC. This codes for CASSSTGVGEQYF.

Comment on this clone: The same CDR3 arises from other DNA sequences in this sample as well. The V call is TRBV5-1, the J call TRBJ1-1; D uncertain. V lost 0 bases, J lost 1 base, and 7 bases lay in between. CDR1 and CDR2 (germline): SGHRS, YFSETQ. The CDR3 consists of 14 residues. The CDR3 region is CASSLGAGNTEAFF. The CDR3 DNA reads TGCGCCAGCAGCTTGGGTGCGGGGAACACTGAAGCTTTCTTT.

This rearrangement joins TRBV14 to TRBJ1-1, with TRBD1 matching over 7 bases. Germline values: CDR1 SGHDN, CDR2 FVKESK. The junction had 1 base not matched to a gene; V was cut back by 1 base and J by 5 bases. CDR3 length: 13 residues. CDR3 DNA sequence: TGTGCCAGCAGCCAAGCCAGGGGGACTGAAGCTTTCTTT. This sequence encodes CASSQARGTEAFF.

This clone has at least ten counts. The gene calls are TRBV28 and TRBJ2-3; 9 nucleotides match TRBD2. The J segment lost 5 bases and the V segment lost 3 bases, leaving 6 bases of the junction unmatched. From germline, CDR1 is MDHEN and CDR2 SYDVKM. The length of the CDR3 is 15 residues. The CDR3 DNA follows: TGTGCCAGCAGTTTTGCGGGGGGGCCTGAAGATACGCAGTATTTT. Encoded protein: CASSFAGGPEDTQYF. The whole variable domain, filled in from reference TRBV28 and TRBJ2-3, reads DVKVTQSSRYLVKRTGEKVFLECVQDMDHENMFWYRQDPGLGLRLIYFSYDVKMKEKGDIPEGYSVSREKKERFSLILESASTNQTSMYLCASSFAGGPEDTQYFGPGTRLTVL.

The rearrangement joins TRBV24-1 to TRBJ2-2; D is undetermined. V gave up 7 bases and J gave up 4 bases, with 9 bases separating them. The germline gives CDR1 KGHDR, CDR2 SFDVKD. The CDR3 sequence is 13 residues long. The CDR3 bases are TGTGCCACCAGAGAGACAAGCACCGGGGAGCTGTTTTTT. Amino acid sequence: CATRETSTGELFF.

This chain uses TRBV18 with TRBJ1-1; 9 nucleotides match TRBD1. This CDR3 comprises 15 residues. The junction had 6 bases not matched to a gene; V was cut back by 3 bases and J by 4 bases. Germline values: CDR1 KGHSH, CDR2 LQKENI. CDR3 bases: TGTGCCAGCTCACCTCAGGGACAGGGAGGCACTGAAGCTTTCTTT. Translating gives CASSPQGQGGTEAFF.

This clone was seen a handful of times. CDR3 nucleotide sequence: TGTGCCACCCACAGCTCTGGAAACACCATATATTTT. This translates into CATHSSGNTIYF. The V call is TRBV6-5, the J call TRBJ1-3; D uncertain. The V end lost 10 bases, the J end lost 0 bases, and 7 bases lay between the germline ends. The CDR3 runs to 12 residues. Germline CDR1 reads MNHEY; CDR2 reads SVGAGI.